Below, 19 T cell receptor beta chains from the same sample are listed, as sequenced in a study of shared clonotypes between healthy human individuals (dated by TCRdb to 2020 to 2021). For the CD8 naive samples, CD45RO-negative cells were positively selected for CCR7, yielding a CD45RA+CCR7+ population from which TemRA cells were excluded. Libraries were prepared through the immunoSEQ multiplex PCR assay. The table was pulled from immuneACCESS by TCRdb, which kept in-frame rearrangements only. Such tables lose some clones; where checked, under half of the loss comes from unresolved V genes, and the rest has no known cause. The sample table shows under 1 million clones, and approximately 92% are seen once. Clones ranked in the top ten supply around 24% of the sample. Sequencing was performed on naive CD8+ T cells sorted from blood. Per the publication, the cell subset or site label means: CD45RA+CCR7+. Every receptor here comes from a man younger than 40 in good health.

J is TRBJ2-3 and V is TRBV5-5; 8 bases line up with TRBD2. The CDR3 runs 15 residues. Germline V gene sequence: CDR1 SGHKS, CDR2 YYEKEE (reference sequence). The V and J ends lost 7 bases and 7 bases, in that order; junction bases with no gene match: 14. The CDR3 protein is CASAAPSGRQYTQYF. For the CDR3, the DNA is TGTGCCAGCGCCGCTCCAAGCGGGAGACAGTATACGCAGTATTTT.

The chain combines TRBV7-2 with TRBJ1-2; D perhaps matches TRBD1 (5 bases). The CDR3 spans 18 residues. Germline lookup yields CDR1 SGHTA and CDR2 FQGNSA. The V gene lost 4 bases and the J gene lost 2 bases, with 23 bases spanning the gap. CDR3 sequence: CASSSRDRGRILNYGYTF. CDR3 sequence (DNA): TGTGCCAGCAGCTCTAGAGACCGGGGCCGTATTTTGAACTATGGCTACACCTTC.

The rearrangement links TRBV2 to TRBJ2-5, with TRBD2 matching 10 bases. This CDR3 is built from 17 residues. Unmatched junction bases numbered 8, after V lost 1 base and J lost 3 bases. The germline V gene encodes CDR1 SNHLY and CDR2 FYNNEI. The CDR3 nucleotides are TGTGCCAGCAGTGAAGTAGGTGTCCTAGCGGGAGAAGAGACCCAGTACTTC. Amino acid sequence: CASSEVGVLAGEETQYF.

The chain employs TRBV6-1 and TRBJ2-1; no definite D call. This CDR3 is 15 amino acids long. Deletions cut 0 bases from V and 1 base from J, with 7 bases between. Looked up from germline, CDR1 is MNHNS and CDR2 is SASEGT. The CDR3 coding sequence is TGTGCCAGCAGTGAAGCTGGCGTATCCTACAATGAGCAGTTCTTC. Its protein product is CASSEAGVSYNEQFF.

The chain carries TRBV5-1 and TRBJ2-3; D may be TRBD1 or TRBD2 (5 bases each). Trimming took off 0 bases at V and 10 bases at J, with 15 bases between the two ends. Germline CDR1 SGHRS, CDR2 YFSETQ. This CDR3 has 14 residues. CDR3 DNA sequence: TGCGCCAGCAGCTTGGGGGGACCCTTCTCGGCGCAGTATTTT. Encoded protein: CASSLGGPFSAQYF.

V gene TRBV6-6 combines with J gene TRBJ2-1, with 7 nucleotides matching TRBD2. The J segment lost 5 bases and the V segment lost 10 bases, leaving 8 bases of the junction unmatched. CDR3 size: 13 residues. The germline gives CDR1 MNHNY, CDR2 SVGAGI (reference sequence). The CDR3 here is CATRLAEDNEQFF. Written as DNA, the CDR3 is TGTGCCACCAGGCTAGCGGAAGACAATGAGCAGTTCTTC.

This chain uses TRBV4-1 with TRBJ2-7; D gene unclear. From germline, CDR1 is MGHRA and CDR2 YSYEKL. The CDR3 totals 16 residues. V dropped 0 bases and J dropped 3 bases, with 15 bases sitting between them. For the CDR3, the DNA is TGCGCCAGCAGCCAAGAACCGACCAGTTACTACTACGAGCAGTACTTC. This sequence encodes CASSQEPTSYYYEQYF.

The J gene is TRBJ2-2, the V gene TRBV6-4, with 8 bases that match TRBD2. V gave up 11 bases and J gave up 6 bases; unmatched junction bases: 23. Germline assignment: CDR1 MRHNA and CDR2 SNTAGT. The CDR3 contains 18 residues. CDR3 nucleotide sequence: TGTGCCCCGACGGTTCTAACTAGCGGCCAGGATTGGGCCGGGGAGCTGTTTTTT. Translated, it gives CAPTVLTSGQDWAGELFF.

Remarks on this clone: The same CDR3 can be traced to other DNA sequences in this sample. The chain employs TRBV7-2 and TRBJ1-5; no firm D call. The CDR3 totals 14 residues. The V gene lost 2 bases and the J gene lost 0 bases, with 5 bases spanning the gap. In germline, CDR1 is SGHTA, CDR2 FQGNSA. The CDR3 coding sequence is TGTGCCAGCAGCTTATGGGATAGCAATCAGCCCCAGCATTTT. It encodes CASSLWDSNQPQHF.

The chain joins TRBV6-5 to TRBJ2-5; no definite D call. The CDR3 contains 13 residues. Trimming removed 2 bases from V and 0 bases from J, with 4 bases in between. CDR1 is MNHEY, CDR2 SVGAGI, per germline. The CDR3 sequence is CASSYGNQETQYF. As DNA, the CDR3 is TGTGCCAGCAGTTACGGAAACCAAGAGACCCAGTACTTC.

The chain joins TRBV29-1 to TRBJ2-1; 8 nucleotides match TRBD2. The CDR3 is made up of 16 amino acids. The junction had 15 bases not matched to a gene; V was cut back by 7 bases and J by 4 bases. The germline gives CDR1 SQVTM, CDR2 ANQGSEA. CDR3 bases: TGCAGCGGGGATGGGACTAGTGGGAAGATGTACAATGAGCAGTTCTTC. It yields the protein CSGDGTSGKMYNEQFF.

This CDR3 is CASSSFFNEQFF. The CDR3 DNA follows: TGTGCCAGCAGTTCCTTCTTCAATGAGCAGTTCTTC. This chain links TRBV28 with TRBJ2-1; D call uncertain. V shed 4 bases and J shed 6 bases, with 7 bases lying between them. The CDR3 runs to 12 residues. Per the germline V gene, CDR1 is MDHEN and CDR2 is SYDVKM.

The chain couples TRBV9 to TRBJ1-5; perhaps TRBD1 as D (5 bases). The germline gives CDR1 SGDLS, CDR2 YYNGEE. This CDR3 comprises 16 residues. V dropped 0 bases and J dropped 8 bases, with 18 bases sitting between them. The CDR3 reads CASSVGWDGSREPQHF. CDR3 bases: TGTGCCAGCAGCGTAGGGTGGGACGGCTCTAGAGAGCCCCAGCATTTT.

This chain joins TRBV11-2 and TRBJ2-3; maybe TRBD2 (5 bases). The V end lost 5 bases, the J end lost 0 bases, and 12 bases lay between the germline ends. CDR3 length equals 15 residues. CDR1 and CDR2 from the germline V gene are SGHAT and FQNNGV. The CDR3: CASSPNSGSTDTQYF. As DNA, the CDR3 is TGTGCCAGCAGCCCAAATTCGGGGAGCACAGATACGCAGTATTTT.

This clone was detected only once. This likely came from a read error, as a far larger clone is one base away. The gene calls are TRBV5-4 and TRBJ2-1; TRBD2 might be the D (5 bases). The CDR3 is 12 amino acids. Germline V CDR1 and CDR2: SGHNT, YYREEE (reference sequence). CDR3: CVSSTEAVEQFF. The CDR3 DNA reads TGTGTCAGCAGCACGGAAGCGGTTGAGCAGTTCTTC.

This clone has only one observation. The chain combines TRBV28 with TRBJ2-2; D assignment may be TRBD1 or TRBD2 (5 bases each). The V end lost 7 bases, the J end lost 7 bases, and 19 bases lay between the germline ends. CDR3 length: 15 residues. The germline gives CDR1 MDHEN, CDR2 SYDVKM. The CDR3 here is CASTSGTPTGGELFF. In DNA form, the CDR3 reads TGTGCCAGCACTTCCGGGACCCCAACGGGCGGGGAGCTGTTTTTT.

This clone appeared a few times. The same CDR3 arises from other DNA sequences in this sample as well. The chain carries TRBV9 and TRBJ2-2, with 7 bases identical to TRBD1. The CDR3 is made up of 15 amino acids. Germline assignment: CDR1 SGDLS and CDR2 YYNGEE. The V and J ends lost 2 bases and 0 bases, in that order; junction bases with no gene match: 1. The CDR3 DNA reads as TGTGCCAGCAGCGTGGGGACAGCGAACACCGGGGAGCTGTTTTTT. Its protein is CASSVGTANTGELFF.

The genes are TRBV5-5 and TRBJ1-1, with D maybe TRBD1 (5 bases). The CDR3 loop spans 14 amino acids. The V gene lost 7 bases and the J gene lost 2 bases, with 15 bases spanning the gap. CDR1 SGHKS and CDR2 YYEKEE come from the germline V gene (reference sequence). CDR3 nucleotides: TGTGCCAGCGAGTGGGGGGACTATAACACTGAAGCTTTCTTT. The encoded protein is CASEWGDYNTEAFF.

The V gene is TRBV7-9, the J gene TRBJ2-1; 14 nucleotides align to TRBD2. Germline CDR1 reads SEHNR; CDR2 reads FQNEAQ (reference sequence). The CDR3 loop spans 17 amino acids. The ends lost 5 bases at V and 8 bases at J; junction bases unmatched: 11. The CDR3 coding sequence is TGTGCCAGCAGCCCCCCGGCCGGGACTAGCGGGAGTTATGAGCAGTTCTTC. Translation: CASSPPAGTSGSYEQFF.